The 13 T cell receptor beta chains below come from one sample, sequenced in a study of early T cells in non-severe SARS-CoV-2 infection. MiXCR was run by TCRdb on the 5' RACE reads, yielding one entry per CDR3 protein. The table lists 75,000 to 100,000 distinct CDR3 sequences, under 15% of them singletons. The sample taken for sequencing was whole blood. The origin of the receptors is an adult who was a healthcare worker with PCR-confirmed SARS-CoV-2 infection or an uninfected control (not recorded which).

This clonotype was picked up a small number of times. V gene TRBV10-3 combines with J gene TRBJ2-3, with 7 bases fitting TRBD1. There are 14 residues in the CDR3. From germline, CDR1 is ENHRY and CDR2 SYGVKD. Trimming removed 10 bases from V and 7 bases from J; junction bases left unmatched: 14. The chain's CDR3 is CATPGQCLYYTQYF. In nucleotides, the CDR3 is TGTGCCACTCCGGGACAGTGCTTATATTATACGCAGTATTTT.

In this sample, this clonotype turned up many times. The genes are TRBV5-4 and TRBJ2-3, with no clear D. This CDR3 comprises 12 residues. CDR1 is SGHNT and CDR2 is YYREEE in the germline V gene (reference sequence). Trimming removed 3 bases from V and 2 bases from J, with 4 bases in between. The DNA of the CDR3 is TGTGCCAGCAGCTATACCACAGATACGCAGTATTTT. Protein sequence: CASSYTTDTQYF.

This chain connects TRBV10-3 to TRBJ2-3; maybe TRBD1 (5 bases). With 6 bases removed from V and 2 bases from J, the gap between germline ends came to 9 bases. The germline V gene encodes CDR1 ENHRY and CDR2 SYGVKD. CDR3 length: 13 amino acids. This chain's CDR3 is CAIRDTNTDTQYF. In nucleotides, the CDR3 is TGTGCCATCAGGGACACCAACACAGATACGCAGTATTTT.

The chain links TRBV5-1 to TRBJ2-1; 8 bases match TRBD2. Losses at the gene ends were 0 bases for V and 8 bases for J; bases not matched to a gene: 4. The CDR3 is made up of 14 amino acids. Germline V gene lookup returns CDR1 SGHRS and CDR2 YFSETQ. The DNA for the CDR3 is TGCGCCAGCAGCTTGGCCGGGAGGGACCATGAGCAGTTCTTC. This sequence encodes CASSLAGRDHEQFF. Variable domain in full (rest from reference TRBV5-1 and TRBJ2-1): KAGVTQTPRYLIKTRGQQVTLSCSPISGHRSVSWYQQTPGQGLQFLFEYFSETQRNKGNFPGRFSGRQFSNSRSEMNVSTLELGDSALYLCASSLAGRDHEQFFGPGTRLTVL.

This clonotype was picked up a small number of times. The genes are TRBV28 and TRBJ2-1; the D gene is possibly TRBD2 (7 bases). The CDR3 contains 15 residues. CDR1 is MDHEN, CDR2 SYDVKM, per germline. Between the trimmed V and J ends, which lost 7 bases and 8 bases, there was a span of 21 bases. CDR3 in DNA: TGTGCCAGCATGGGGGGCTTAGGACTAGTGGATGAGCAGTTCTTC. Encoded protein: CASMGGLGLVDEQFF.

DNA of the CDR3: TGCGCCAGCAGAGTAAGGGGAGCGCCCTACAATGAGCAGTTCTTC. Translation: CASRVRGAPYNEQFF. The V call is TRBV23-1, the J call TRBJ2-1; either TRBD1 or TRBD2 may fit D (5 bases each). TRBV23-1 is known as an ORF, though its function is uncertain. The V gene lost 6 bases and the J gene lost 2 bases, with 14 bases spanning the gap. CDR3 length: 15 amino acids.

CDR3 in DNA: TGTGCCAGCGCCTCCGGGACTAGCGGGAGGGTACCAAATGAGCAGTTCTTC. Its translation is CASASGTSGRVPNEQFF. The chain joins TRBV12-3 or TRBV12-4 to TRBJ2-1, with TRBD2 matching 16 bases. This CDR3 region has 17 residues. The V gene end was trimmed by 8 bases and the J gene end by 7 bases; junction bases not matched to a gene: 11.

In its sample, this clonotype was seen a few times. The chain recombines TRBV11-3 with TRBJ2-5; a weak D match, TRBD2 (6 bases). This CDR3 comprises 13 residues. The germline V and J ends were trimmed by 5 bases and 2 bases, with 9 bases remaining between them. The germline gives CDR1 SGHNT, CDR2 YENEEA. CDR3 coding DNA: TGTGCCAGCAGCCCAGGGACTCAAGAGACCCAGTACTTC. It translates to CASSPGTQETQYF.

The CDR3 spells CASSPRGDFYNEQFF. CDR3 bases: TGTGCCAGCAGCCCCAGGGGGGACTTCTACAATGAGCAGTTCTTC. This rearrangement joins TRBV9 to TRBJ2-1; TRBD1 is a possible D gene (7 bases). Germline V lookup: CDR1 SGDLS, CDR2 YYNGEE. CDR3 size: 15 residues. Trimming cost V 4 bases and J 3 bases, with 14 bases left between them.

The rearrangement links TRBV7-9 to TRBJ1-3; D is ambiguous. Germline V gene lookup returns CDR1 SEHNR and CDR2 FQNEAQ (reference sequence). V was pared by 9 bases and J by 3 bases, with 12 bases between. CDR3 length: 13 amino acids. The CDR3 protein is CASRGGYGNTIYF. DNA for the CDR3: TGTGCCAGTCGCGGCGGCTATGGAAACACCATATATTTT.

In its sample, this clonotype was seen a few times. The V gene is TRBV2, the J gene TRBJ2-2; 7 nucleotides line up with TRBD1. This CDR3 contains 12 residues. V trimming: 11 bases; J trimming: 11 bases; junction bases outside the gene matches: 11. Germline V CDR1 and CDR2: SNHLY, FYNNEI. The CDR3 sequence is CASSQGRVELFF. CDR3 in DNA: TGTGCCTCCTCACAGGGGAGAGTAGAGCTGTTTTTT.

This clonotype occurred a few times. This chain connects TRBV28 to TRBJ2-7, with D possibly TRBD1 on 5 matching bases. Germline CDR1 MDHEN, CDR2 SYDVKM. Trimming took 4 bases from V and 6 from J, leaving 16 bases between them. There are 14 residues in the CDR3. CDR3 sequence (DNA): TGTGCCAGCAGTTCGCCTCCTGGGGCGGTCGAGCAGTACTTC. Protein product: CASSSPPGAVEQYF.

This clonotype occurred many times. V usage is TRBV20-1 and J usage is TRBJ2-7; the D gene is possibly TRBD2 (5 bases). The CDR3 consists of 12 residues. The V gene lost 3 bases and the J gene lost 3 bases, with 9 bases spanning the gap. The germline CDR1 and CDR2 sequences are DFQATT and SNEGSKA (reference sequence). This CDR3 is CSASSGDYEQYF. Written as DNA, the CDR3 is TGCAGTGCTAGCAGCGGTGACTACGAGCAGTACTTC.